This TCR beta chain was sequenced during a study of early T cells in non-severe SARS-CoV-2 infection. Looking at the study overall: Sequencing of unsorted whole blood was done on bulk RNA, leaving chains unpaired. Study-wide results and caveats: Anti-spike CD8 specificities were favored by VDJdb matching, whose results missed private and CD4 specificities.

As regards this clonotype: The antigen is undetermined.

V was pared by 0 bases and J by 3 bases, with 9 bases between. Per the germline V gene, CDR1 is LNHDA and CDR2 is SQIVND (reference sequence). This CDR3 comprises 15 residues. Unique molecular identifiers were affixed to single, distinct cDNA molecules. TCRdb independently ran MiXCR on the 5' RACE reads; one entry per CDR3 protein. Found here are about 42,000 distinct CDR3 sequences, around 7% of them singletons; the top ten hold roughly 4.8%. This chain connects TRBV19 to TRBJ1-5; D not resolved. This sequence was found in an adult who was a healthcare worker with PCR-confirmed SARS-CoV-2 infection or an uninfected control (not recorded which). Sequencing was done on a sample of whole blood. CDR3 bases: TGTGCCAGTAGTATAGATGTTGCCTTCAATCAGCCCCAGCATTTT. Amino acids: CASSIDVAFNQPQHF. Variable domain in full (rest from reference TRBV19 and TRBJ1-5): DGGITQSPKYLFRKEGQNVTLSCEQNLNHDAMYWYRQDPGQGLRLIYYSQIVNDFQKGDIAEGYSVSREKKESFPLTVTSAQKNPTAFYLCASSIDVAFNQPQHFGDGTRLSIL.